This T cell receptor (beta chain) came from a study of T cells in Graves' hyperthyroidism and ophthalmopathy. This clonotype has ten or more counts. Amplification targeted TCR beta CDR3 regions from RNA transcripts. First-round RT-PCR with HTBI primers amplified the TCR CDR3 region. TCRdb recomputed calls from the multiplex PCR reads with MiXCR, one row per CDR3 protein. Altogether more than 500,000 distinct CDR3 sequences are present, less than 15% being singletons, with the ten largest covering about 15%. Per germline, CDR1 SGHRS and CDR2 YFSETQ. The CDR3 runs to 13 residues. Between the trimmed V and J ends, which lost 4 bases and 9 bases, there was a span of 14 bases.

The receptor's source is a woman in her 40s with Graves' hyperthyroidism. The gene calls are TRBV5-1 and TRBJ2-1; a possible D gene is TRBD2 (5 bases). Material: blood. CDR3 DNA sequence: TGCGCCAGCAGCCTCACTAGTTTGGGTGAGCAGTTCTTC. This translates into CASSLTSLGEQFF.